The clone carrying this TCR beta chain was seen just once. These data belong to a study of blood T cell repertoires in COVID-19. Study details: Specimens from acute and convalescent COVID-19 originated in the United States, Italy and Spain.

Germline V CDR1 and CDR2: SGHTA, FQGNSA. This CDR3 contains 15 residues. V was clipped by 7 bases and J by 7 bases, with 20 bases between them. Per the study methods: Amplified reference gene primers provided the basis for estimating nucleated cell counts. TCRdb keeps only in-frame clones here, not all; method: immunoSEQ multiplex PCR. That table furnishes V, J and clone size, whereas the DNA furnished D and trimming. The sample contains a few hundred thousand clones, around 88% of which appear only once. The origin of this receptor is a woman in her thirties or forties who had recovered from COVID-19. What was sequenced was PBMCs or T cells enriched from blood (not recorded which). This chain uses TRBV7-2 with TRBJ1-5; D may be TRBD1 (6 bases). DNA of the CDR3: TGTGCCAGCACCTCACAATCGGGCCAGGGGCAGCCCCAGCATTTT. Protein sequence: CASTSQSGQGQPQHF.